The next 19 T cell receptor beta chains were all read from a single sample in a study of OX40 agonist ivuxolimab in advanced cancers. This table comes from immunoSEQ multiplex PCR, and its TCRdb copy is limited to in-frame clones, with some not included. This table has some 74,000 clones, around 82% appearing once. Sample: CD4+ or CD8+ T cells sorted from blood, taken in a trial of the OX40 agonist ivuxolimab. These receptors came from an adult with an advanced solid tumor such as melanoma, head and neck, liver or kidney cancer.

V gene TRBV30 combines with J gene TRBJ1-2; D may be TRBD1 (5 bases). The V gene's germline CDR1 is GTSNPN and CDR2 SVGIG (reference sequence). This CDR3 is 15 amino acids long. V lost 2 bases to trimming and J lost 3 bases, with 16 bases between them. CDR3 sequence reads: CAWSPRGGYDYGYTF. As DNA, the CDR3 is TGTGCCTGGAGTCCACGGGGGGGTTATGACTATGGCTACACCTTC.

V usage is TRBV15 and J usage is TRBJ2-6; D not certain. The CDR3 is 19 residues long. From germline, CDR1 is LNHNV and CDR2 YYDKDF (reference sequence). Trimming stripped 0 bases from V and 0 bases from J, with 15 bases between. The CDR3, as DNA: TGTGCCACCAGCAGAGATTACGCAGATAGTCACTCTGGGGCCAACGTCCTGACTTTC. Translation gives CATSRDYADSHSGANVLTF.

The V and J genes are TRBV28 and TRBJ1-1; D is ambiguous. The CDR3 has 11 amino acids. V shed 7 bases and J shed 7 bases, with 10 bases lying between them. CDR1 and CDR2 (germline): MDHEN, SYDVKM. The CDR3 DNA is TGTGCCAGCACCTCGGGTGTTGAAGCTTTCTTT. This sequence encodes CASTSGVEAFF.

This clone has only a few counts. The chain is built from TRBV19 and TRBJ2-7, with a tentative D call TRBD1 (6 bases). Deletions cut 5 bases from V and 5 bases from J, with 19 bases between. This CDR3 is 15 amino acids long. CDR1 is LNHDA, CDR2 SQIVND, per germline (reference sequence). This CDR3 is CASSPSGVGQDEQYF. For the CDR3, the DNA is TGTGCCAGTAGTCCCTCAGGGGTGGGCCAGGACGAGCAGTACTTC.

This chain uses TRBV6-4 with TRBJ2-1; TRBD1 or TRBD2 may be the D gene (5 bases each). V shed 5 bases and J shed 7 bases, with 21 bases lying between them. The CDR3 sequence is 16 residues long. Germline-derived CDR1 and CDR2 are MRHNA and SNTAGT. CDR3 sequence: CASSYRGSLRGNEQFF. As DNA, the CDR3 is TGTGCCAGCAGTTACCGGGGAAGTTTAAGGGGAAATGAGCAGTTCTTC.

This clone appeared a single time. The rearrangement joins TRBV4-3 to TRBJ2-3; 7 nucleotides match TRBD2. The CDR3 is 15 amino acids. V shed 3 bases and J 0 bases; nucleotides not matched to a gene: 3. The germline V gene encodes CDR1 LGHNA and CDR2 YSLEER. In DNA form, the CDR3 reads TGCGCCAGCAGCCACCTCGGGGGGAGCACAGATACGCAGTATTTT. As protein: CASSHLGGSTDTQYF.

The V call is TRBV6-1, the J call TRBJ2-7; D remains unclear. The CDR3 is made up of 15 amino acids. Germline loops: CDR1 MNHNS, CDR2 SASEGT. Trimming pared 1 base from V and 2 bases from J, leaving 12 bases between. In DNA form, the CDR3 reads TGTGCCAGCAGTGAAGGGCTAGGTTATCCCTACGAGCAGTACTTC. Translation: CASSEGLGYPYEQYF.

This chain connects TRBV11-3 to TRBJ1-1; 8 positions agree with TRBD1. This CDR3 has 16 amino acids. Per the germline V gene, CDR1 is SGHNT and CDR2 is YENEEA. J gave up 4 bases and V 3 bases, and 10 bases lay outside the gene matches. CDR3 in DNA: TGTGCCAGCAGCTTCGGGGCAGGGGGCCGGGGCACTGAAGCTTTCTTT. Its translation is CASSFGAGGRGTEAFF.

The chain carries TRBV4-1 and TRBJ2-1; maybe TRBD1 (5 bases). This CDR3 spans 16 amino acids. The V end was cut by 0 bases, the J end by 2 bases, with 11 bases between. Germline V gene sequence: CDR1 MGHRA, CDR2 YSYEKL. CDR3 nucleotide sequence: TGCGCCAGCAGCCAAGAAATGACAGACCCCTACAATGAGCAGTTCTTC. As protein: CASSQEMTDPYNEQFF.

The chain links TRBV5-4 to TRBJ2-1, with unresolved D. Germline CDR1 is SGHNT and CDR2 is YYREEE (reference sequence). The CDR3 totals 15 residues. V lost 0 bases, J lost 0 bases, and 7 bases lay in between. The CDR3 DNA reads as TGTGCCAGCAGCTTGGATGTAAGCTCCTACAATGAGCAGTTCTTC. This codes for CASSLDVSSYNEQFF.

The V call is TRBV4-1, the J call TRBJ2-7; TRBD1 might be the D (6 bases). The germline V gene encodes CDR1 MGHRA and CDR2 YSYEKL. The CDR3 loop spans 14 amino acids. Trimming took off 1 base at V and 5 bases at J, with 12 bases between the two ends. The CDR3 sequence: CASSQVPGANEQYF. CDR3 DNA sequence: TGCGCCAGCAGCCAAGTTCCAGGGGCGAACGAGCAGTACTTC.

This clone was observed once. The chain links TRBV7-2 to TRBJ2-6; D is uncertain. V gave up 5 bases and J gave up 5 bases, with 22 bases separating them. The CDR3 has 18 amino acids. CDR1 is SGHTA and CDR2 is FQGNSA in the germline V gene. This CDR3 reads CASSILAFPQSRANVLTF. The CDR3 DNA sequence: TGTGCCAGCAGCATCTTGGCGTTCCCACAAAGTCGGGCCAACGTCCTGACTTTC.

This clone was observed once. This sequence joins TRBV5-1 and TRBJ2-3; D gene uncertain. Germline V gene lookup returns CDR1 SGHRS and CDR2 YFSETQ. V shed 2 bases and J shed 0 bases, with 10 bases lying between them. This CDR3 is 15 amino acids long. The CDR3 spells CASSLWAQSTDTQYF. CDR3 DNA: TGCGCCAGCAGCTTATGGGCGCAGAGCACAGATACGCAGTATTTT.

The rearrangement joins TRBV27 to TRBJ2-3; D is perhaps TRBD1 (5 bases). The ends were cut back, 1 base at V and 5 bases at J, with 7 bases in the middle. CDR3 size: 13 residues. Germline lookup yields CDR1 MNHEY and CDR2 SMNVEV (reference sequence). The CDR3 bases are TGTGCCAGCAGTTTATGGGGCGGAGATACGCAGTATTTT. It yields the protein CASSLWGGDTQYF.

The J gene is TRBJ1-2, the V gene TRBV27, with 9 bases lining up with TRBD1. Looked up from germline, CDR1 is MNHEY and CDR2 is SMNVEV (reference sequence). There are 16 residues in the CDR3. Germline trimming cut 3 bases from V and 5 bases from J; bases unmatched to any gene: 10. In nucleotides, the CDR3 is TGTGCCAGCAGTTTGTTTCCGGGACAGGGTCTGTATGGCTACACCTTC. Amino acids: CASSLFPGQGLYGYTF.

This rearrangement joins TRBV7-3 to TRBJ2-1, with TRBD2 matching over 11 bases. Germline CDR1 is SGHTA and CDR2 is FQGTGA. The CDR3 totals 16 residues. V dropped 1 base and J dropped 4; count of bases not matched to a gene: 3. The CDR3 is CASSLKGLAEYNEQFF. The DNA for the CDR3 is TGTGCCAGCAGCTTAAAGGGACTAGCGGAGTACAATGAGCAGTTCTTC. The full variable domain, its missing parts supplied by reference TRBV7-3 and TRBJ2-1, is GAGVSQTPSNKVTEKGKYVELRCDPISGHTALYWYRQSLGQGPEFLIYFQGTGAADDSGLPNDRFFAVRPEGSVSTLKIQRTERGDSAVYLCASSLKGLAEYNEQFFGPGTRLTVL.

This clone was found once. J is TRBJ2-5 and V is TRBV7-3; D unclear. Trimming took off 6 bases at V and 4 bases at J, with 12 bases between the two ends. Germline values: CDR1 SGHTA, CDR2 FQGTGA. The CDR3 sequence is 13 residues long. CDR3 coding DNA: TGTGCCAGCAGTTTTTCAAGAGGAGAGACCCAGTACTTC. Its translation is CASSFSRGETQYF.

The table lists this clone with a count of one. The V gene is TRBV5-6, the J gene TRBJ2-2; a weak D match, TRBD1 (5 bases). CDR1 and CDR2 (germline): SGHDT, YYEEEE. CDR3 size: 16 residues. The V and J ends lost 4 bases and 4 bases respectively, with 17 bases between them. CDR3 nucleotides: TGTGCCAGCAGCCGTGGTTGGCAGGGTGGCACCGGGGAGCTGTTTTTT. This sequence encodes CASSRGWQGGTGELFF.

J is TRBJ2-7 and V is TRBV19; D is possibly TRBD1 (5 bases). CDR3 length: 13 residues. The V end was cut by 7 bases, the J end by 1 base, with 11 bases between. Germline-derived CDR1 and CDR2 are LNHDA and SQIVND (reference sequence). CDR3 protein: CASTGFVSYEQYF. The CDR3 DNA sequence: TGTGCCAGTACAGGGTTTGTATCCTACGAGCAGTACTTC.